Detailed here is one TCR beta chain. The antigen is unknown. These data are taken from a study of siplizumab effects on memory and regulatory T cells. In germline, CDR1 is KGHSH, CDR2 LQKENI. Trimming removed 1 base from V and 2 bases from J, with 3 bases in between. The CDR3 extends over 12 amino acids. Study conclusions and caveats: Many proliferating CD4+ or CD8+ clones remained unclassified. Roughly 75-96% of them could not be assigned either a naive or a memory phenotype.

Assays were performed on about 100,000 TCR templates per sample. The table came from immunoSEQ multiplex PCR; TCRdb's copy has only in-frame clones and leaves some out. This sample has 15,000 to 20,000 clones, with 45% to 60% found just once. The authors cocultured the mixed lymphocyte reaction cells at 37 degrees C for about six days. Mixed at 1:1 were responder PBMCs labelled with CFSE and stimulator PBMCs labelled with Violet Dye. The sequence was obtained from a human donor in good health; the cells came from an allogeneic mixed lymphocyte reaction. J is TRBJ2-7 and V is TRBV18; D unclear. The source material was CFSE-low (dividing) CD4+ T cells sorted from an allogeneic mixed lymphocyte reaction. CDR3 region: CASSPLPYEQYF. Here the CDR3 DNA reads TGTGCCAGCTCACCACTGCCCTACGAGCAGTACTTC.